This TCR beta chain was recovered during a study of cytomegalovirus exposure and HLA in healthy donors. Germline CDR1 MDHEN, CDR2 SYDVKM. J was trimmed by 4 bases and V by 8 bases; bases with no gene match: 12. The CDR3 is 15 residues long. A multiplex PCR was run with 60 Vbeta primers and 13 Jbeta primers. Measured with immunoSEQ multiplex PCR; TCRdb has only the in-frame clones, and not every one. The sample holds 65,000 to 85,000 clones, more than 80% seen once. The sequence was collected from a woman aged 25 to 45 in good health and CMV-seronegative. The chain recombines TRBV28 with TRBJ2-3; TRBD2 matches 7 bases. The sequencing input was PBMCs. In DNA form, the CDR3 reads TGTGCCAGCCCCCCGGGGGGAGGGGAGGCAGATACGCAGTATTTT. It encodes CASPPGGGEADTQYF.